A single sample gave rise to the 16 T cell receptor beta chains below, sequenced in a study of T cell responses to AZD1222 COVID-19 vaccine. The method was immunoSEQ multiplex PCR; TCRdb's version includes in-frame clones alone and lacks a portion of them. Altogether nearly 90,000 clones are present, approximately 85% being singletons, with the ten largest covering less than 6%. Sequences were derived from peripheral blood, sampled on day 0 of AZD1222 vaccination. The source is an adult in good health.

V gene TRBV19 combines with J gene TRBJ1-4; D is unresolved. Germline CDR1 reads LNHDA; CDR2 reads SQIVND (reference sequence). Between the trimmed V and J ends, which lost 0 bases and 8 bases, there was a span of 13 bases. The CDR3 spans 15 residues. The DNA for the CDR3 is TGTGCCAGTAGTATAGATAGCCGGGTGTCCGAAAAACTGTTTTTT. It encodes CASSIDSRVSEKLFF.

This chain connects TRBV11-2 to TRBJ2-5, with 9 bases lining up with TRBD2. J gave up 5 bases and V 4 bases, and 8 bases lay outside the gene matches. Germline loops: CDR1 SGHAT, CDR2 FQNNGV. The CDR3 is 15 residues long. CDR3 sequence: CASSYLAGLGETQYF. The CDR3 DNA follows: TGTGCCAGCAGCTACCTAGCGGGACTTGGGGAGACCCAGTACTTC.

This chain links TRBV7-7 with TRBJ2-7, with D unresolved. CDR3 size: 15 residues. The V gene's germline CDR1 is SSHAT and CDR2 FNYEAQ (reference sequence). V was pared by 0 bases and J by 0 bases, with 9 bases between. The CDR3 region has the DNA TGTGCCAGCAGCTTAGCCGGTGATCCCTCCTACGAGCAGTACTTC. Translating gives CASSLAGDPSYEQYF.

The V call is TRBV20-1, the J call TRBJ1-4; tentative D call: TRBD1 (5 bases). Trimming stripped 3 bases from V and 5 bases from J, with 13 bases between. The germline V gene has CDR1 DFQATT and CDR2 SNEGSKA (reference sequence). The CDR3 length is 14 residues. CDR3 nucleotides: TGCAGTGCTAGTAGGGCAGGGTCAAATGAAAAACTGTTTTTT. Translated, it gives CSASRAGSNEKLFF.

This rearrangement joins TRBV25-1 to TRBJ2-1, with D unclear. Germline V lookup: CDR1 MGHDK, CDR2 SYGVNS. The ends were cut back, 2 bases at V and 7 bases at J, with 12 bases in the middle. This CDR3 has 14 amino acids. The CDR3 is CASSETGPGNEQFF. In DNA, the CDR3 is TGTGCCAGCAGTGAAACCGGGCCTGGGAATGAGCAGTTCTTC.

The CDR3 bases are TGTGCCACCAGCAGAGCACTAGCGGATTACGAGCAGTACTTC. It is translated as CATSRALADYEQYF. The chain couples TRBV15 to TRBJ2-7; 8 bases map to TRBD2. Per germline, CDR1 LNHNV and CDR2 YYDKDF (reference sequence). J gave up 4 bases and V 1 base, and 3 bases lay outside the gene matches. CDR3 length: 14 residues.

The V call is TRBV4-3, the J call TRBJ1-1; no clear D gene. CDR3 length equals 13 residues. The V end was cut by 0 bases, the J end by 4 bases, with 6 bases between. The V gene's germline CDR1 is LGHNA and CDR2 YSLEER. CDR3 nucleotides: TGCGCCAGCAGCCAAGATTTGGCCACTGAAGCTTTCTTT. Translated: CASSQDLATEAFF.

This chain connects TRBV3-1 (or the pseudogene TRBV3-2) to TRBJ2-3; the D is unclear. In germline, CDR1 is LGHDT, CDR2 YNNKEL (reference sequence). CDR3 length: 16 residues. V was pared by 3 bases and J by 1 base, with 14 bases between. In DNA form, the CDR3 reads TGTGCCAGCAGCCAGAATTCGTCGCCGGGCACAGATACGCAGTATTTT. This sequence encodes CASSQNSSPGTDTQYF.

The V gene is TRBV27, the J gene TRBJ1-5; D remains ambiguous. This CDR3 region has 13 residues. Germline V lookup: CDR1 MNHEY, CDR2 SMNVEV (reference sequence). V was shortened by 10 bases and J by 1 base, with 11 bases between the two germline ends. The CDR3: CATFRFSNQPQHF. As DNA, the CDR3 is TGTGCCACCTTCCGGTTCAGCAATCAGCCCCAGCATTTT.

J is TRBJ1-2 and V is TRBV5-1, with D possibly TRBD1 on 6 matching bases. The CDR3 length is 14 residues. Trimming cost V 2 bases and J 6 bases, with 14 bases left between them. Germline V lookup: CDR1 SGHRS, CDR2 YFSETQ. The CDR3: CASSFSGQLHGYTF. The CDR3, as DNA: TGCGCCAGCAGCTTCTCAGGACAGCTCCATGGCTACACCTTC.

V gene TRBV7-9 combines with J gene TRBJ2-3, with D unclear. CDR1 is SEHNR, CDR2 FQNEAQ, per germline (reference sequence). The CDR3 extends over 14 amino acids. Trimming removed 1 base at V and 0 bases at J, with 5 bases between. CDR3 DNA sequence: TGTGCCAGCAGCTTAGACGGGAGCACAGATACGCAGTATTTT. It is translated as CASSLDGSTDTQYF. The full variable domain, its missing parts supplied by reference TRBV7-9 and TRBJ2-3, is DTGVSQNPRHKITKRGQNVTFRCDPISEHNRLYWYRQTLGQGPEFLTYFQNEAQLEKSRLLSDRFSAERPKGSFSTLEIQRTEQGDSAMYLCASSLDGSTDTQYFGPGTRLTVL.

J is TRBJ1-5 and V is TRBV6-6; possibly TRBD1 for D (5 bases). Germline V gives CDR1 MNHNY, CDR2 SVGAGI (reference sequence). This CDR3 has 14 amino acids. Trimming took 3 bases from V and 7 from J, leaving 13 bases between them. CDR3 nucleotides: TGTGCCAGCAGTTATGGCAGGGCGGGACAGCCCCAGCATTTT. Residues: CASSYGRAGQPQHF.

J is TRBJ1-5 and V is TRBV2, with D hard to call. With 3 bases removed from V and 7 bases from J, the gap between germline ends came to 16 bases. Germline CDR1 SNHLY, CDR2 FYNNEI. The CDR3 length is 15 residues. CDR3 sequence: CASSENSGSGQPQHF. CDR3 bases: TGTGCCAGCAGTGAGAATAGTGGGTCGGGGCAGCCCCAGCATTTT. Full variable domain (missing parts from reference TRBV2 and TRBJ1-5): EPEVTQTPSHQVTQMGQEVILRCVPISNHLYFYWYRQILGQKVEFLVSFYNNEISEKSEIFDDQFSVERPDGSNFTLKIRSTKLEDSAMYFCASSENSGSGQPQHFGDGTRLSIL.

This clone was observed a single time. The rearrangement joins TRBV7-8 to TRBJ1-4; D not resolved. The germline gives CDR1 SGHVS, CDR2 FQNEAQ. Trimming cost V 5 bases and J 7 bases, with 8 bases left between them. The CDR3 runs to 12 residues. CDR3 sequence: CASSVRSEKLFF. CDR3 sequence (DNA): TGTGCCAGCAGCGTAAGAAGTGAAAAACTGTTTTTT. Based on the CDR3 plus reference TRBV7-8 and TRBJ1-4, the full variable domain is GAGVSQSPRYKVAKRGQDVALRCDPISGHVSLFWYQQALGQGPEFLTYFQNEAQLDKSGLPSDRFFAERPEGSVSTLKIQRTQQEDSAVYLCASSVRSEKLFFGSGTQLSVL.

The J gene is TRBJ2-1, the V gene TRBV7-3, with 8 bases identical to TRBD2. The CDR3 extends over 16 amino acids. V shed 5 bases, J shed 5 bases, and the junction held 11 bases outside the gene matches. Germline V gives CDR1 SGHTA, CDR2 FQGTGA. The CDR3 DNA reads TGTGCCAGCAGCCTTTTAGCGGGACCATCGAACAATGAGCAGTTCTTC. Its protein product is CASSLLAGPSNNEQFF.

The chain recombines TRBV28 with TRBJ1-5; TRBD1 is a possible D gene (5 bases). The CDR3 runs to 13 residues. Germline V lookup: CDR1 MDHEN, CDR2 SYDVKM. V was shortened by 1 base and J by 12 bases, with 13 bases between the two germline ends. CDR3 in amino acids: CASSLSGGDFQHF. CDR3 nucleotide sequence: TGTGCCAGCAGTTTATCGGGGGGGGACTTCCAGCATTTT.